Listed below are T cell receptor beta chains from one sample, sequenced in a study of T-cell reconstitution after alpha-beta-depleted transplantation in children. TCRdb reanalysed the PCR reads using MiXCR and keeps one entry per CDR3 protein. This sample has hundreds of thousands of distinct CDR3 sequences, with around 12% found just once. This specimen was PBMCs, taken before TCRalphabeta/CD19-depleted stem cell transplant. The receptors originated from a girl aged 2 to 9 with congenital amegakaryocytic thrombocytopenia, due to receive a stem cell transplant. CDR3s include the opening cysteine and the closing phenylalanine or tryptophan. D genes are given only for firm matches. Clone size is given for some rows only: seen once, a few or many times, or a class if the clone is expanded.

V	D	J	size	CDR3	DNA
TRBV29-1	NA	TRBJ2-3	many	CSVVGGGPTDTQYF	TGCAGCGTTGTAGGTGGGGGCCCCACAGATACGCAGTATTTT
TRBV5-1	NA	TRBJ2-2	many	CASSLEQSGYTGELFF	TGCGCCAGCAGCTTGGAGCAATCGGGGTACACCGGGGAGCTGTTTTTT
TRBV5-1	TRBD2	TRBJ2-1	NA	CASSLDRRGGNEQFF	TGCGCCAGCAGCTTGGATAGACGCGGGGGCAATGAGCAGTTCTTC
TRBV30	NA	TRBJ1-2	few	CAWGPGTGGYTF	TGTGCCTGGGGCCCAGGAACGGGTGGCTACACCTTC
TRBV7-9	NA	TRBJ1-5	NA	CASSLGAGTYGQPQHF	TGTGCCAGCAGCTTAGGGGCCGGGACTTACGGTCAGCCCCAGCATTTT
TRBV29-1	NA	TRBJ2-1	many	CSVVGLSGYNEQFF	TGCAGCGTTGTGGGGCTTTCCGGGTACAATGAGCAGTTCTTC
TRBV20-1	NA	TRBJ1-6	few	CSARDGGLRYSPLHF	TGCAGTGCTAGAGATGGGGGGCTACGGTATTCACCCCTCCACTTT
TRBV5-6	TRBD2	TRBJ2-5	NA	CASSLERAGDQETQYF	TGTGCCAGCAGCTTGGAGCGAGCGGGAGATCAAGAGACCCAGTACTTC
TRBV30	NA	TRBJ2-7	few	CAWSVRDEQYF	TGTGCCTGGAGTGTAAGGGACGAGCAGTACTTC
TRBV27	TRBD1	TRBJ1-5	NA	CASSFGSGGDQPQHF	TGTGCCAGCAGTTTTGGGTCAGGGGGCGATCAGCCCCAGCATTTT
TRBV12-3/TRBV12-4	NA	TRBJ1-4	NA	CASSPLGPRGRNEKLFF	TGTGCCAGCAGTCCCCTAGGGCCGCGGGGGAGAAATGAAAAACTGTTTTTT
TRBV5-1	TRBD2	TRBJ2-1	few	CASSLVSGSTNEQFF	TGCGCCAGCAGCTTGGTCAGCGGGAGCACGAATGAGCAGTTCTTC
TRBV5-1	NA	TRBJ2-7	NA	CASSQFSANTYEQYF	TGCGCCAGCAGCCAGTTTAGCGCAAATACCTACGAGCAGTACTTC
TRBV4-1	NA	TRBJ2-5	few	CASSQDPGSGETQYF	TGCGCCAGCAGCCAAGATCCCGGGAGCGGGGAGACCCAGTACTTC
TRBV20-1	NA	TRBJ2-3	many	CSASDRLRTIPSTDTQYF	TGCAGTGCTAGCGACCGACTAAGGACAATCCCTAGCACAGATACGCAGTATTTT
TRBV29-1	NA	TRBJ2-7	few	CSVGGGRGAGEQYF	TGCAGCGTTGGAGGGGGGAGAGGAGCTGGCGAGCAGTACTTC
TRBV20-1	NA	TRBJ2-5	few	CSAMYSRISQETQYF	TGCAGTGCTATGTATTCGAGAATATCCCAAGAGACCCAGTACTTC
TRBV15	NA	TRBJ1-5	NA	CATSRVAGSRPQHF	TGTGCCACCAGCAGAGTGGCGGGCTCGCGGCCCCAGCATTTT
TRBV27	TRBD1	TRBJ1-5	many	CASRAGGGESNQPQHF	TGTGCCAGCCGGGCAGGGGGCGGGGAAAGCAATCAGCCCCAGCATTTT
TRBV2	TRBD1	TRBJ2-6	NA	CASSGTDSGANVLTF	TGTGCCAGCTCCGGGACAGACTCTGGGGCCAACGTCCTGACTTTC
TRBV29-1	NA	TRBJ2-1	many	CSVDEGRRNEQFF	TGCAGCGTGGATGAGGGCAGGAGGAATGAGCAGTTCTTC
TRBV6-5	NA	TRBJ2-7	many	CASSYAQGKSRTYEQYF	TGTGCCAGCAGTTACGCCCAGGGTAAAAGTAGGACCTACGAGCAGTACTTC
TRBV6-5	NA	TRBJ1-6	NA	CASSLANHPLHF	TGTGCCAGCAGCCTCGCAAATCACCCCCTCCACTTT
TRBV3-1	NA	TRBJ2-1	NA	CASSQGPSYNEQFF	TGTGCCAGCAGCCAAGGGCCCAGCTACAATGAGCAGTTCTTC
TRBV5-1	TRBD2	TRBJ2-7	many	CASSLSETSGGYEQYF	TGCGCCAGCAGCTTGTCGGAGACTAGCGGGGGCTACGAGCAGTACTTC
TRBV30	NA	TRBJ2-2	few	CAWSTRVGFRNTGELFF	TGTGCCTGGAGTACCCGGGTGGGGTTCCGGAACACCGGGGAGCTGTTTTTT
TRBV12-3/TRBV12-4	NA	TRBJ1-1	few	CASSLWAFRETNTEAFF	TGTGCCAGCAGTTTATGGGCCTTCAGGGAAACTAACACTGAAGCTTTCTTT
TRBV20-1	TRBD1	TRBJ1-2	many	CSARDPYRGSYGYTF	TGCAGTGCTAGAGACCCTTACAGGGGATCCTATGGCTACACCTTC
TRBV20-1	NA	TRBJ1-5	NA	CSASYQVGVGQPQHF	TGCAGTGCTAGCTACCAGGTCGGGGTTGGTCAGCCCCAGCATTTT
TRBV12-3/TRBV12-4	TRBD2	TRBJ2-1	NA	CASSSPSSGVSSYNEQFF	TGTGCCAGCAGCTCCCCTTCCAGCGGGGTGAGCTCCTACAATGAGCAGTTCTTC
TRBV2	NA	TRBJ1-2	few	CASSVRAERSYTF	TGTGCCAGCAGTGTTCGGGCAGAAAGGAGCTACACCTTC
TRBV3-1	TRBD1	TRBJ2-1	NA	CASSHMTGARLDEQFF	TGTGCCAGCAGCCACATGACAGGGGCTCGGCTGGATGAGCAGTTCTTC
TRBV20-1	TRBD2	TRBJ2-3	many	CSARVGLAGVSSITQYF	TGCAGTGCTAGAGTGGGACTAGCGGGGGTGTCATCTATTACGCAGTATTTT
TRBV4-1	NA	TRBJ1-1	few	CASKNDGYTEAFF	TGCGCCAGCAAAAACGACGGGTACACTGAAGCTTTCTTT
TRBV20-1	NA	TRBJ2-2	many	CSASSVSTGELFF	TGCAGTGCTAGCAGTGTATCCACCGGGGAGCTGTTTTTT
TRBV28	NA	TRBJ2-5	many	CASSSKRLEPDDQETQYF	TGTGCCAGCAGTTCGAAGAGACTTGAGCCAGACGACCAAGAGACCCAGTACTTC
TRBV12-3/TRBV12-4	NA	TRBJ2-5	NA	CASNTGTPETQYF	TGTGCCAGCAACACCGGAACCCCAGAGACCCAGTACTTC
TRBV10-3	NA	TRBJ1-4	NA	CAITEGLHEKLFF	TGTGCCATCACGGAGGGCCTTCATGAAAAACTGTTTTTT